The 27 T cell receptor beta chains below come from one sample, sequenced in a study of vaccination and CD4 T cells after COVID-19 (dated by TCRdb to between 2021 and 2023). Library preparation used PCR. The sequencing machine was an Illumina iSeq 100. DNA from cultured CD4+ T cells underwent TCR sequencing with the Oncomine TCR Beta short-read assay at the Johns Hopkins FTIC core. TCRdb reanalyzed the raw reads on its own, using fastp at Q25 for trimming and MiXCR for clone calling, and kept in-frame beta chains. Entries are consolidated by CDR3 protein sequence, retaining the most common genes and DNA. The sample table records roughly 24,000 distinct CDR3 sequences; 58% of these occur just once. The ten largest clones capture about 3% of the sample. The treatment or condition tag for this specimen amounts to: roughly 10-day PBMC culture with coronavirus spike peptide pools or control peptides (ViraFEST assay).

These receptors' targets are unknown. The sequenced material came from CD4+ T cells from blood, cultured in vitro. The receptors derive from a human donor who had recovered from COVID-19.

V usage is TRBV27 and J usage is TRBJ2-5; tentative D call: TRBD2 (6 bases). Germline loops: CDR1 MNHEY, CDR2 SMNVEV (reference sequence). This CDR3 has 19 amino acids. V shed 4 bases and J shed 3 bases, with 27 bases lying between them. The CDR3 sequence: CASSCDDLPRDGEEETQYF. The CDR3 DNA sequence: TGTGCCAGCAGTTGTGATGATCTACCGCGGGACGGAGAGGAAGAGACCCAGTACTTC.

This rearrangement joins TRBV15 to TRBJ1-2; D unresolved. Germline CDR1 LNHNV, CDR2 YYDKDF (reference sequence). CDR3 length: 15 amino acids. V lost 0 bases and J 3 bases, leaving 11 bases between the germline ends. In DNA, the CDR3 is TGTGCCACCAGCAGAGATCCAGGCACCTACTATGGCTACACCTTC. Amino acids: CATSRDPGTYYGYTF.

The chain couples TRBV18 to TRBJ2-6; tentative D call: TRBD1 (6 bases). CDR1 KGHSH and CDR2 LQKENI come from the germline V gene. V was trimmed by 7 bases and J by 1 base, leaving 8 bases between them. This CDR3 contains 14 residues. The CDR3 reads CASLRGSGANVLTF. As DNA, the CDR3 is TGTGCCAGCTTAAGGGGGTCTGGGGCCAACGTCCTGACTTTC.

The chain recombines TRBV20-1 with TRBJ2-2; a weak D match, TRBD2 (5 bases). Germline V gives CDR1 DFQATT, CDR2 SNEGSKA (reference sequence). The CDR3 is 15 residues long. Deletions cut 1 base from V and 7 bases from J, with 16 bases between. CDR3 in DNA: TGCAGTGCTAGAGTGGGAGCGGCCGGCAACGGGGAGCTGTTTTTT. Translation: CSARVGAAGNGELFF.

The V call is TRBV24-1, the J call TRBJ2-5, with D possibly being TRBD1 (5 bases). Deletions cut 1 base from V and 2 bases from J, with 19 bases between. CDR3 length equals 18 residues. The germline V gene encodes CDR1 KGHDR and CDR2 SFDVKD. The CDR3 spells CATSDFGQGGLRQETQYF. The CDR3 nucleotides are TGTGCCACCAGTGATTTTGGGCAGGGTGGCCTAAGACAAGAGACCCAGTACTTC.

This clonotype was counted between two and nine times. The rearrangement links TRBV6-1 to TRBJ2-4; 9 bases are shared with TRBD2. Trimming at V came to 0 bases and at J to 6 bases, leaving 6 bases not matched to a gene. Per germline, CDR1 MNHNS and CDR2 SASEGT. This CDR3 comprises 16 residues. The CDR3 DNA follows: TGTGCCAGCAGTGAAGCGCTTGCGGGAGGGAGAAACATTCAGTACTTC. The encoded protein is CASSEALAGGRNIQYF.

This clonotype was counted a few times. The chain carries TRBV7-2 and TRBJ1-1; D not resolved. This CDR3 has 15 residues. V was shortened by 5 bases and J by 1 base, with 14 bases between the two germline ends. CDR1 and CDR2 from the germline V gene are SGHTA and FQGNSA. In DNA form, the CDR3 reads TGTGCCAGCAGCCATGGATCCCGGGGGAACACTGAAGCTTTCTTT. Translation: CASSHGSRGNTEAFF.

This chain joins TRBV20-1 and TRBJ2-5; D remains unclear. The CDR3 has 13 amino acids. Germline V gives CDR1 DFQATT, CDR2 SNEGSKA (reference sequence). The germline V and J ends were trimmed by 1 base and 4 bases, with 10 bases remaining between them. CDR3 in DNA: TGCAGTGCTAGAGGTAGTGGGCGAGAGACCCAGTACTTC. This translates into CSARGSGRETQYF.

J is TRBJ1-2 and V is TRBV20-1; 10 bases align to TRBD1. V was clipped by 6 bases and J by 8 bases; unmatched bases: 9. This CDR3 comprises 13 residues. Germline CDR1 DFQATT, CDR2 SNEGSKA (reference sequence). CDR3 DNA sequence: TGCAGTGCCCGGGACAGGGGAATCTGGGGCTACACCTTC. It translates to CSARDRGIWGYTF.

The chain combines TRBV6-2 or TRBV6-3 with TRBJ1-2; maybe TRBD1 (6 bases). CDR3 length: 13 residues. The V gene lost 6 bases and the J gene lost 2 bases, with 10 bases spanning the gap. Germline CDR1 MNHEY, CDR2 SVGEGT. Here the CDR3 reads CASSYRVNYGYTF. In nucleotides, the CDR3 is TGTGCCAGCAGCTACAGGGTAAACTATGGCTACACCTTC.

This rearrangement joins TRBV4-1 to TRBJ2-2; D could derive from TRBD1 or TRBD2 (6 bases each). V shed 0 bases and J shed 3 bases, with 14 bases lying between them. This CDR3 contains 17 residues. Germline CDR1 reads MGHRA; CDR2 reads YSYEKL. The CDR3 here is CASSQDQYGGHTGELFF. CDR3 bases: TGCGCCAGCAGCCAAGATCAGTATGGGGGGCACACCGGGGAGCTGTTTTTT.

This clonotype has more than one count but fewer than ten. The chain is built from TRBV10-3 and TRBJ1-5; D not certain. The germline gives CDR1 ENHRY, CDR2 SYGVKD. The V gene lost 4 bases and the J gene lost 5 bases, with 9 bases spanning the gap. The CDR3 length is 13 residues. CDR3 loop: CAISVKEDQPQHF. CDR3 in DNA: TGTGCCATCAGTGTTAAAGAGGATCAGCCCCAGCATTTT.

This clonotype was observed a few times. V is TRBV19 and J is TRBJ1-5, with 7 positions matching TRBD1. The germline CDR1 and CDR2 sequences are LNHDA and SQIVND (reference sequence). This CDR3 is built from 13 residues. Trimming cost V 4 bases and J 7 bases; bases outside gene matches: 4. CDR3 nucleotides: TGTGCCAGTAGTAAGGGGGCAGGGCAGCCCCAGCATTTT. It is translated as CASSKGAGQPQHF.

In this sample, this clonotype turned up a few times. The DNA of the CDR3 is TGTGCCAGTAGTATAGGGGGCGGGGCGTTTGAAGCTTTCTTT. Translation: CASSIGGGAFEAFF. This chain links TRBV19 with TRBJ1-1; possible D gene TRBD1, 5 bases. V lost 1 base, J lost 7 bases, and 13 bases lay in between. The CDR3 sequence is 14 residues long. Germline V CDR1 and CDR2: LNHDA, SQIVND (reference sequence). The variable domain in full, with the rest retrieved from reference TRBV19 and TRBJ1-1, is DGGITQSPKYLFRKEGQNVTLSCEQNLNHDAMYWYRQDPGQGLRLIYYSQIVNDFQKGDIAEGYSVSREKKESFPLTVTSAQKNPTAFYLCASSIGGGAFEAFFGQGTRLTVV.

V usage is TRBV15 and J usage is TRBJ2-3; perhaps D is TRBD1 or TRBD2 (6 bases each). Germline lookup yields CDR1 LNHNV and CDR2 YYDKDF (reference sequence). The CDR3 extends over 16 amino acids. The V and J ends lost 1 base and 5 bases respectively, with 16 bases between them. The CDR3 DNA is TGTGCCACCAGCAGAGTATGGGGGGCCGGGGGAGATACGCAGTATTTT. This sequence encodes CATSRVWGAGGDTQYF.

This clonotype was recorded a few times. This sequence joins TRBV12-3 or TRBV12-4 and TRBJ2-7; D is ambiguous. Trimming removed 6 bases from V and 3 bases from J, with 12 bases in between. The CDR3 has 13 residues. This chain's CDR3 is CASSYQADYEQYF. In DNA form, the CDR3 reads TGTGCCAGCAGCTACCAGGCGGACTACGAGCAGTACTTC.

This clonotype was counted between two and nine times. The chain recombines TRBV2 with TRBJ1-5; 9 bases match TRBD1. CDR1 SNHLY and CDR2 FYNNEI come from the germline V gene. The CDR3 length is 14 residues. V gave up 6 bases and J gave up 4 bases; unmatched junction bases: 4. Written as DNA, the CDR3 is TGTGCCAGCAGAGCCGGGACAGGGAATCAGCCCCAGCATTTT. It is translated as CASRAGTGNQPQHF. Variable domain in full (rest from reference TRBV2 and TRBJ1-5): EPEVTQTPSHQVTQMGQEVILRCVPISNHLYFYWYRQILGQKVEFLVSFYNNEISEKSEIFDDQFSVERPDGSNFTLKIRSTKLEDSAMYFCASRAGTGNQPQHFGDGTRLSIL.

The table lists this clonotype with a few counts. The chain joins TRBV7-6 to TRBJ1-2, with D tentatively TRBD1 (6 bases). The CDR3 consists of 15 residues. Germline V CDR1 and CDR2: SGHVS, FNYEAQ. The ends were cut back, 2 bases at V and 8 bases at J, with 18 bases in the middle. The CDR3 protein is CASSLMSRGALGYTF. The CDR3 DNA follows: TGTGCCAGCAGCTTAATGTCTCGGGGGGCGCTGGGCTACACCTTC.

This clonotype occurred a few times. The genes are TRBV11-2 and TRBJ1-6; possibly TRBD1 for D (6 bases). The V and J ends lost 5 bases and 6 bases respectively, with 11 bases between them. CDR1 is SGHAT, CDR2 FQNNGV, per germline. CDR3 length equals 14 residues. This chain's CDR3 is CASSPDRVNSPLHF. Here the CDR3 DNA reads TGTGCCAGCAGCCCGGACAGAGTTAATTCACCCCTCCACTTT. Variable domain in full (rest from reference TRBV11-2 and TRBJ1-6): EAGVAQSPRYKIIEKRQSVAFWCNPISGHATLYWYQQILGQGPKLLIQFQNNGVVDDSQLPKDRFSAERLKGVDSTLKIQPAKLEDSAVYLCASSPDRVNSPLHFGNGTRLTVT.

V is TRBV7-9 and J is TRBJ1-1, with TRBD1 as a possible D gene (5 bases). Trimming took off 1 base at V and 4 bases at J, with 10 bases between the two ends. The CDR3 length is 14 residues. Germline CDR1 SEHNR, CDR2 FQNEAQ (reference sequence). Here the CDR3 DNA reads TGTGCCAGCAGCTTAGGGGGGGTAGGCACTGAAGCTTTCTTT. It translates to CASSLGGVGTEAFF.

The rearrangement uses TRBV7-6 and TRBJ1-2; a weak D match, TRBD1 (5 bases). The CDR3 extends over 12 amino acids. The germline gives CDR1 SGHVS, CDR2 FNYEAQ. The V end was cut by 6 bases, the J end by 3 bases, with 8 bases between. The CDR3 bases are TGTGCCAGCAGTCAGGGCTACTATGGCTACACCTTC. Its translation is CASSQGYYGYTF.

The chain combines TRBV20-1 with TRBJ2-7; tentative D call: TRBD2 (6 bases). From germline, CDR1 is DFQATT and CDR2 SNEGSKA (reference sequence). The CDR3 length is 15 residues. V lost 4 bases, J lost 1 base, and 17 bases lay in between. The CDR3 DNA is TGCAGTGCTACCCCCGCGGGAAGGATGTCCTACGAGCAGTACTTC. Translation gives CSATPAGRMSYEQYF.

This clonotype has more than one count but fewer than ten. The genes are TRBV24-1 and TRBJ2-2; perhaps TRBD1 as D (6 bases). CDR1 and CDR2 from the germline V gene are KGHDR and SFDVKD. Trimming removed 4 bases at V and 5 bases at J, with 10 bases between. The CDR3 is 14 residues long. CDR3 amino acids: CATSDQQGTGELFF. CDR3 nucleotides: TGTGCCACCAGTGACCAACAGGGTACCGGGGAGCTGTTTTTT.

V is TRBV6-5 and J is TRBJ1-2, with a tentative D call TRBD1 (5 bases). CDR1 and CDR2 (germline): MNHEY, SVGAGI. The CDR3 extends over 14 amino acids. V was pared by 4 bases and J by 4 bases, with 13 bases between. The CDR3 is CASSSGGQGYGYTF. The DNA of the CDR3 is TGTGCCAGCAGTTCCGGAGGTCAGGGCTATGGCTACACCTTC.

The rearrangement links TRBV2 to TRBJ2-7, with a weak D call TRBD1 (6 bases). The CDR3 has 13 amino acids. Trimming shortened V by 6 bases and J by 3 bases, and 12 bases separated the two germline ends. The germline CDR1 and CDR2 sequences are SNHLY and FYNNEI. The CDR3 sequence is CASREQGLYEQYF. CDR3 in DNA: TGTGCCAGCAGAGAACAGGGTCTCTACGAGCAGTACTTC.

This clonotype has a handful of counts. The gene calls are TRBV7-9 and TRBJ1-2; the match to TRBD1 covers 10 bases. Per the germline V gene, CDR1 is SEHNR and CDR2 is FQNEAQ (reference sequence). The CDR3 is 16 amino acids. V lost 5 bases, J lost 4 bases, and 10 bases stayed unmatched. The CDR3 loop is CASSPLGQGFPYGYTF. Written as DNA, the CDR3 is TGTGCCAGCAGCCCGCTGGGACAGGGGTTCCCCTATGGCTACACCTTC.

This clonotype has just a few counts. The chain recombines TRBV20-1 with TRBJ2-2, with a tentative D call TRBD1 (5 bases). In germline, CDR1 is DFQATT, CDR2 SNEGSKA (reference sequence). CDR3 length equals 13 residues. V lost 8 bases, J lost 4 bases, and 14 bases lay in between. CDR3 in amino acids: CSPRKGSTGELFF. The CDR3 DNA sequence: TGCAGTCCCAGAAAGGGGTCCACCGGGGAGCTGTTTTTT.